A selection of T cell receptor beta chains follows, all from one sample in a study of patients and donors after allogeneic stem cell transplantation. A single record per CDR3 protein comes from TCRdb applying MiXCR to the RT-PCR reads. This sample yields 150,000 to 250,000 distinct CDR3 sequences, of which 41% are seen a single time; approximately 30% belongs to the top ten. Sequencing was performed on blood, either unsorted or a sorted T cell fraction (not recorded which). Source of these receptors: a human donor who was either an allogeneic HSCT recipient or a stem cell or donor lymphocyte infusion donor (not recorded which). It is not recorded whose cells these are; they may come from a transplant donor. The conserved cysteine and the conserved F or W are not part of the CDR3 here. Part of the rows lack a size; the others show once, few, many or a class for expanded clones.

cdr3_aa v_call clone_size j_call
ASSQDDRGSGYT TRBV4-3 - TRBJ1-2
ASRRGGAYTEAF TRBV12-3/TRBV12-4 - TRBJ1-1
AISIDRSQPQH TRBV10-3 - TRBJ1-5
ATTRGATGELF TRBV24-1 - TRBJ2-2
ASSLGQGPHEQY TRBV5-1 - TRBJ2-7
ASSPHPRGSYGYT TRBV4-3 - TRBJ1-2
ASSQGRQNTGELF TRBV3-1 - TRBJ2-2
ATQASGRNEQF TRBV2 few TRBJ2-1
ASSPTLNRVRLENEKLF TRBV18 - TRBJ1-4
ASSPDGHYGYT TRBV3-1 - TRBJ1-2
ASSQDPTTSGTEAF TRBV3-1 - TRBJ1-1
ASSVPRGRGCCEQF TRBV25-1 - TRBJ2-1
ASSEGGNEQF TRBV7-3 - TRBJ2-1
ASSQRHRDRGPWNEQF TRBV3-1 - TRBJ2-1
ASSYLAQETQY TRBV6-6 few TRBJ2-5
ASSYGSNTGELF TRBV13 - TRBJ2-2
ASSLQRELETQY TRBV7-9 - TRBJ2-5
ASTNPEGTLYNEQF TRBV21-1 - TRBJ2-1
ASSKDSYGTGDPPTYEQY TRBV21-1 once TRBJ2-7
ASSQNWYEQY TRBV3-1 - TRBJ2-7
ASSLGQGAGANVLT TRBV27 - TRBJ2-6
ASSTAQGYYNSPLH TRBV5-8 - TRBJ1-6
ASSPQKDDSNQPQH TRBV7-7 - TRBJ1-5
ASSQELRRTGELF TRBV4-3 - TRBJ2-2
ASSVDFFPGETQY TRBV9 - TRBJ2-5
SDLGGSGDEQF TRBV29-1 - TRBJ2-1
ASSQATGGDSNQPQH TRBV4-1 few TRBJ1-5
SASRGPYNEQF TRBV20-1 few TRBJ2-1
ASSDTGQSSYEQY TRBV5-1 once TRBJ2-7
ASGQVAKNIQY TRBV27 few TRBJ2-4
SVGQGTKEKLF TRBV29-1 - TRBJ1-4
ASSLVGTSGRAMDYEQF TRBV5-1 - TRBJ2-1
ASSPLGQGANEQY TRBV6-2/TRBV6-3 - TRBJ2-7
ASSSLGSEQF TRBV6-5 - TRBJ2-1